These 28 T cell receptor beta chains originate from one sample sequenced in a study of shared clonotypes between healthy human individuals. Generated by immunoSEQ multiplex PCR, the TCRdb table keeps only in-frame clones and is missing some. The sample includes 950,000 to 1,200,000 clones, approximately 80% of them seen just once. Input material: memory CD4+ T cells from PBMCs. This sample's subset: CD45RA-negative fraction. The receptors were sampled from a man younger than 35 in good health. Some clones in this sample may be carry-over from other donors' samples.

The CDR3 DNA follows: TGTGCCAGCAGTTCCCCTTGGGGGGGTCGGGATAGCAATCAGCCCCAGCATTTT. Residues: CASSSPWGGRDSNQPQHF. This sequence joins TRBV28 and TRBJ1-5; D possibly corresponds to TRBD1 (5 bases). The CDR3 runs 18 residues. Germline V CDR1 and CDR2: MDHEN, SYDVKM. The ends were cut back, 4 bases at V and 0 bases at J, with 19 bases in the middle.

At least ten counts were recorded for this clone. J is TRBJ1-4 and V is TRBV7-9, with 7 bases identical to TRBD1. The CDR3 extends over 15 amino acids. Germline V lookup: CDR1 SEHNR, CDR2 FQNEAQ (reference sequence). The V segment lost 1 base and the J segment 8 bases; nucleotides outside the gene matches: 7. CDR3 sequence: CASSLGQGDEEKLFF. The CDR3, as DNA: TGTGCCAGCAGCTTAGGACAGGGCGACGAGGAAAAACTGTTTTTT.

The chain recombines TRBV2 with TRBJ2-7; TRBD2 matches at 7 bases. The germline CDR1 and CDR2 sequences are SNHLY and FYNNEI. J was trimmed by 2 bases and V by 7 bases; bases with no gene match: 8. The CDR3 is made up of 14 amino acids. CDR3 region: CASNLGLAAYEQYF. For the CDR3, the DNA is TGTGCCAGCAACCTGGGGCTAGCGGCCTACGAGCAGTACTTC.

This clone is a singleton in its sample. The rearrangement links TRBV5-1 to TRBJ2-6, with 11 bases matching TRBD1. Germline V gives CDR1 SGHRS, CDR2 YFSETQ. The CDR3 runs to 17 residues. V lost 4 bases and J lost 4; bases outside the gene matches: 7. The CDR3 nucleotides are TGCGCCAGCAGCGAAGGGGACAGGGGGAAAGGGGCCAACGTCCTGACTTTC. It specifies CASSEGDRGKGANVLTF.

The genes are TRBV28 and TRBJ2-7, with D perhaps TRBD2 (6 bases). Germline values: CDR1 MDHEN, CDR2 SYDVKM. Trimming cost V 5 bases and J 4 bases, with 18 bases left between them. CDR3 length: 15 amino acids. CDR3 region: CASSPWGSGRYEQYF. CDR3 DNA sequence: TGTGCCAGCAGTCCATGGGGTAGCGGAAGGTACGAGCAGTACTTC.

The chain joins TRBV15 to TRBJ1-1; D is undetermined. V dropped 5 bases and J dropped 0 bases, with 7 bases sitting between them. This CDR3 spans 13 amino acids. Looked up from germline, CDR1 is LNHNV and CDR2 is YYDKDF (reference sequence). CDR3 protein: CATSGGVNTEAFF. The CDR3 nucleotides read TGTGCCACCAGCGGCGGAGTGAACACTGAAGCTTTCTTT.

The rearrangement joins TRBV28 to TRBJ1-2; possibly TRBD1 for D (5 bases). The ends were cut back, 4 bases at V and 4 bases at J, with 22 bases in the middle. The germline gives CDR1 MDHEN, CDR2 SYDVKM. The CDR3 contains 17 residues. For the CDR3, the DNA is TGTGCCAGCAGTTCCGTAAACTCCCCGCGGGGGATCTATGGCTACACCTTC. Translation: CASSSVNSPRGIYGYTF.

This chain links TRBV10-3 with TRBJ1-4; the D gene is possibly TRBD1 (6 bases). Germline values: CDR1 ENHRY, CDR2 SYGVKD. The V gene lost 1 base and the J gene lost 1 base, with 10 bases spanning the gap. The CDR3 is 16 residues long. In nucleotides, the CDR3 is TGTGCCATCAGTGAGTGGGGGGGCGTAACTAATGAAAAACTGTTTTTT. Protein sequence: CAISEWGGVTNEKLFF.

The chain employs TRBV11-3 and TRBJ2-7; maybe TRBD1 (6 bases). The germline V and J ends were trimmed by 5 bases and 6 bases, with 14 bases remaining between them. The CDR3 consists of 13 residues. The V gene's germline CDR1 is SGHNT and CDR2 YENEEA. The DNA for the CDR3 is TGTGCCAGCAGCGTGGACAGCATAGGCGAGCAGTACTTC. Protein product: CASSVDSIGEQYF.

The CDR3: CASSQTGYNEQFF. CDR3 coding DNA: TGTGCCAGCAGCCAAACAGGGTACAATGAGCAGTTCTTC. The chain has TRBV6-5 and TRBJ2-1; a weak D match, TRBD1 (6 bases). From germline, CDR1 is MNHEY and CDR2 SVGAGI. Trimming took 6 bases from V and 4 from J, leaving 10 bases between them. The CDR3 consists of 13 residues.

This clone was seen a single time. The V and J genes are TRBV19 and TRBJ2-4; D not resolved. This CDR3 has 16 residues. Germline V gene sequence: CDR1 LNHDA, CDR2 SQIVND (reference sequence). The V end lost 4 bases, the J end lost 3 bases, and 16 bases lay between the germline ends. This chain's CDR3 is CASSNRHLPHKNIQYF. The DNA of the CDR3 is TGTGCCAGTAGTAACCGACATCTTCCACACAAAAACATTCAGTACTTC.

Comment on this clone: Distinct nucleotide sequences in the sample also encode this CDR3. J is TRBJ2-3 and V is TRBV7-3, with D possibly being TRBD1 (6 bases). CDR3 length: 14 residues. V was cut by 3 bases and J by 2 bases, with 9 bases left in between. CDR1 and CDR2 (germline): SGHTA, FQGTGA. The CDR3 reads CASSFTGSTDTQYF. For the CDR3, the DNA is TGTGCCAGCAGCTTTACAGGGTCCACAGATACGCAGTATTTT.

The chain joins TRBV9 to TRBJ2-1, with D maybe TRBD1 (6 bases). In germline, CDR1 is SGDLS, CDR2 YYNGEE. The V gene lost 0 bases and the J gene lost 3 bases, with 10 bases spanning the gap. CDR3 length: 15 amino acids. This chain's CDR3 is CASSVEQGHYNEQFF. Here the CDR3 DNA reads TGTGCCAGCAGCGTAGAACAGGGACACTACAATGAGCAGTTCTTC.

For the CDR3, the DNA is TGCGCCAGCAGCCGGGGAGAAAGGAGGGACTATGGCTACACCTTC. Its protein product is CASSRGERRDYGYTF. The V gene is TRBV4-3, the J gene TRBJ1-2; D unresolved. The CDR3 sequence is 15 residues long. The V end lost 4 bases, the J end lost 3 bases, and 15 bases lay between the germline ends. Per germline, CDR1 LGHNA and CDR2 YSLEER.

The rearrangement uses TRBV7-7 and TRBJ2-1; 15 bases agree with TRBD2. The V gene end was trimmed by 6 bases and the J gene end by 4 bases; junction bases not matched to a gene: 4. The CDR3 consists of 16 residues. The germline gives CDR1 SSHAT, CDR2 FNYEAQ (reference sequence). The CDR3 nucleotides are TGTGCCAGCAGTAAGGGACTAGCGGGAGGTTACAATGAGCAGTTCTTC. It specifies CASSKGLAGGYNEQFF. Filled out from reference TRBV7-7 and TRBJ2-1, the complete variable domain reads GAGVSQSPRYKVTKRGQDVTLRCDPISSHATLYWYQQALGQGPEFLTYFNYEAQPDKSGLPSDRFSAERPEGSISTLTIQRTEQRDSAMYRCASSKGLAGGYNEQFFGPGTRLTVL.

The gene calls are TRBV6-6 and TRBJ2-1; D might be TRBD1 (6 bases). The CDR3 is 15 residues long. The germline V gene has CDR1 MNHNY and CDR2 SVGAGI (reference sequence). V lost 2 bases to trimming and J lost 8 bases, with 16 bases between them. The CDR3 nucleotides read TGTGCCAGCAGTTACCAGCAGGGGACCGACGATGAGCAGTTCTTC. The encoded protein is CASSYQQGTDDEQFF.

The rearrangement links TRBV2 to TRBJ2-5; 10 bases are shared with TRBD2. The junction had 3 bases not matched to a gene; V was cut back by 3 bases and J by 2 bases. Per germline, CDR1 SNHLY and CDR2 FYNNEI. The CDR3 totals 15 residues. Here the CDR3 reads CASSDRTSGQETQYF. CDR3 bases: TGTGCCAGCAGTGACCGGACTAGCGGACAAGAGACCCAGTACTTC. The complete variable domain, with remaining parts taken from reference TRBV2 and TRBJ2-5, reads EPEVTQTPSHQVTQMGQEVILRCVPISNHLYFYWYRQILGQKVEFLVSFYNNEISEKSEIFDDQFSVERPDGSNFTLKIRSTKLEDSAMYFCASSDRTSGQETQYFGPGTRLLVL.

This clone was counted once. V usage is TRBV4-1 and J usage is TRBJ1-1; TRBD1 matches 9 bases. The CDR3 covers 16 residues. V dropped 2 bases and J dropped 3; count of bases not matched to a gene: 7. The V gene's germline CDR1 is MGHRA and CDR2 YSYEKL. In DNA, the CDR3 is TGCGCCAGCAGCCAACCCACCCGACAGGGGGACACTGAAGCTTTCTTT. It specifies CASSQPTRQGDTEAFF.

The rearrangement uses TRBV10-3 and TRBJ1-2, with 11 bases fitting TRBD1. CDR1 ENHRY and CDR2 SYGVKD come from the germline V gene. This CDR3 comprises 16 residues. V trimming: 3 bases; J trimming: 2 bases; junction bases outside the gene matches: 5. The CDR3 loop is CAISDPRTGGNYGYTF. CDR3 DNA: TGTGCCATCAGTGATCCGAGGACAGGGGGCAACTATGGCTACACCTTC.

The chain uses TRBV5-4 and TRBJ2-7; 8 bases are a match to TRBD2. V shed 4 bases and J 1 base; nucleotides not matched to a gene: 4. The CDR3 spans 14 residues. Germline lookup yields CDR1 SGHNT and CDR2 YYREEE (reference sequence). CDR3 sequence: CASSKLAGSYEQYF. As DNA, the CDR3 is TGTGCCAGCAGCAAGCTAGCGGGTTCCTACGAGCAGTACTTC.

The chain joins TRBV7-9 to TRBJ1-4; D not resolved. Trimming stripped 3 bases from V and 3 bases from J, with 11 bases between. CDR1 is SEHNR and CDR2 is FQNEAQ in the germline V gene (reference sequence). This CDR3 comprises 15 residues. The CDR3 DNA reads TGTGCCAGCAGCTTTGGTGCCGGGGCTAATGAAAAACTGTTTTTT. It specifies CASSFGAGANEKLFF.

The chain carries TRBV9 and TRBJ2-1; 8 bases align to TRBD2. V trimming: 0 bases; J trimming: 3 bases; junction bases outside the gene matches: 5. Germline V gene lookup returns CDR1 SGDLS and CDR2 YYNGEE. The CDR3 is 16 amino acids. DNA of the CDR3: TGTGCCAGCAGCGTAGACGAGCGGGGGCTCTACAATGAGCAGTTCTTC. It encodes CASSVDERGLYNEQFF.

The rearrangement joins TRBV14 to TRBJ2-1, with a possible D match to TRBD2 (6 bases). The ends were cut back, 4 bases at V and 5 bases at J, with 15 bases in the middle. Germline-derived CDR1 and CDR2 are SGHDN and FVKESK. The CDR3 has 15 residues. CDR3 region: CASSLGLAKNNEQFF. The CDR3 coding sequence is TGTGCCAGCAGCCTGGGGCTAGCGAAAAACAATGAGCAGTTCTTC.

To note about this clone: A much larger clone differs from this one at a single base, so this may be a read error. The J gene is TRBJ1-2, the V gene TRBV29-1, with 8 bases that match TRBD1. V dropped 6 bases and J dropped 6; count of bases not matched to a gene: 12. This CDR3 is 14 amino acids long. Germline-derived CDR1 and CDR2 are SQVTM and ANQGSEA. CDR3: CSVITRTGNHGYTF. The CDR3 DNA follows: TGCAGCGTCATCACTAGGACAGGGAACCATGGCTACACCTTC.

The rearrangement joins TRBV6-1 to TRBJ2-1, with 8 bases matching TRBD2. The CDR3 is 16 amino acids. Germline CDR1 and CDR2: MNHNS and SASEGT. V shed 4 bases and J 3 bases; nucleotides not matched to a gene: 8. CDR3 DNA sequence: TGTGCCAGCAGTGGTTGGACTAGCAACGTCTACAATGAGCAGTTCTTC. Protein sequence: CASSGWTSNVYNEQFF.

The chain combines TRBV5-8 with TRBJ2-3, with D possibly matching TRBD1 (6 bases). Per the germline V gene, CDR1 is SGHTS and CDR2 is YDEGEE. Trimming pared 4 bases from V and 0 bases from J, leaving 12 bases between. The CDR3 runs 15 residues. CDR3 bases: TGTGCCAGCAGCAAGTACAGGGTTAGCACAGATACGCAGTATTTT. This translates into CASSKYRVSTDTQYF.

The chain employs TRBV5-1 and TRBJ2-7; 13 nucleotides match TRBD2. This CDR3 has 18 residues. Germline lookup yields CDR1 SGHRS and CDR2 YFSETQ. The V gene end was trimmed by 4 bases and the J gene end by 6 bases; junction bases not matched to a gene: 16. Here the CDR3 reads CASSTDPRGLAGKGEQYF. The CDR3 DNA is TGCGCCAGCAGCACCGACCCCAGGGGACTAGCGGGAAAGGGCGAGCAGTACTTC.

The table lists this clone with a few counts. The rearrangement joins TRBV18 to TRBJ1-1, with D possibly TRBD1 on 5 matching bases. The CDR3 covers 16 residues. Germline loops: CDR1 KGHSH, CDR2 LQKENI. V lost 1 base to trimming and J lost 7 bases, with 19 bases between them. CDR3: CASSPQGELIGREAFF. CDR3 bases: TGTGCCAGCTCACCACAAGGGGAACTAATAGGGCGTGAAGCTTTCTTT.